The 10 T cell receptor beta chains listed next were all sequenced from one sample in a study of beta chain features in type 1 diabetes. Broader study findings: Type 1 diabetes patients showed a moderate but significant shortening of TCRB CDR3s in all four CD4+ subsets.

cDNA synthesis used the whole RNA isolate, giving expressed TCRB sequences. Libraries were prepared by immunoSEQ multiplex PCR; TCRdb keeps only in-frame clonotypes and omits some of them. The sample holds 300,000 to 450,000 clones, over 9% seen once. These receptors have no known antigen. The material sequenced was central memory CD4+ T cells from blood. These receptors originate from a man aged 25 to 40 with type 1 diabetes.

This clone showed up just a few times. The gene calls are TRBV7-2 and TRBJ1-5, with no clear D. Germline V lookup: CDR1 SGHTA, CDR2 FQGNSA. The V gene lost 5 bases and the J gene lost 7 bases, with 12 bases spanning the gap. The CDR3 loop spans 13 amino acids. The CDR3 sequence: CASSGQVSQPQHF. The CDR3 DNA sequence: TGTGCCAGCAGCGGGCAAGTTAGCCAGCCCCAGCATTTT.

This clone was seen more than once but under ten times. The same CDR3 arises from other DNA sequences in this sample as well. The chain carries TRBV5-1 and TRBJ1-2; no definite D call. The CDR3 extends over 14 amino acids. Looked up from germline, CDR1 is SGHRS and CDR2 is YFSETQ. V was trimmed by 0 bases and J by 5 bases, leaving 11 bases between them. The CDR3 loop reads CASSLDTGGYGYTF. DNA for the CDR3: TGCGCCAGCAGCTTGGACACGGGAGGGTATGGCTACACCTTC. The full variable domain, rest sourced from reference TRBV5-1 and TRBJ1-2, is KAGVTQTPRYLIKTRGQQVTLSCSPISGHRSVSWYQQTPGQGLQFLFEYFSETQRNKGNFPGRFSGRQFSNSRSEMNVSTLELGDSALYLCASSLDTGGYGYTFGSGTRLTVV.

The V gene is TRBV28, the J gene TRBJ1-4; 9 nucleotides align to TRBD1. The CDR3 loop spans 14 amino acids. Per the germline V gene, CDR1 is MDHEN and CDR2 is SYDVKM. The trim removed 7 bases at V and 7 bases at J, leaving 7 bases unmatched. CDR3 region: CASMPQGAVEKLFF. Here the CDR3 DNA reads TGTGCCAGCATGCCACAGGGGGCGGTTGAAAAACTGTTTTTT.

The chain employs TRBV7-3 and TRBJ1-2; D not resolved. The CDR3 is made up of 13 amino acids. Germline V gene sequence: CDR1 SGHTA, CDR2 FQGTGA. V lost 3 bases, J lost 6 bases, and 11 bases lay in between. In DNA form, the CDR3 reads TGTGCCAGCAGCTTTCCCGGGTCTAATGGCTACACCTTC. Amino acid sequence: CASSFPGSNGYTF.

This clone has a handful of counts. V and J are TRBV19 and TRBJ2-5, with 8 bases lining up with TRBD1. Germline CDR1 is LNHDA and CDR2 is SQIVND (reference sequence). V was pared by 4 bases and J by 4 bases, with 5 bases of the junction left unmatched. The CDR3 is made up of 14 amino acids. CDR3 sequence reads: CASSTRQGRETQYF. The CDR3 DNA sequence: TGTGCCAGTAGTACCCGACAGGGGCGAGAGACCCAGTACTTC.

The CDR3 coding sequence is TGCGCCAGCAGCTCCACCGGGGAGCTGTTTTTT. It translates to CASSSTGELFF. V usage is TRBV5-1 and J usage is TRBJ2-2; D remains unclear. The CDR3 spans 11 residues. V was shortened by 3 bases and J by 4 bases, with 1 base between the two germline ends. Germline V gives CDR1 SGHRS, CDR2 YFSETQ. The full variable domain, rest sourced from reference TRBV5-1 and TRBJ2-2, is KAGVTQTPRYLIKTRGQQVTLSCSPISGHRSVSWYQQTPGQGLQFLFEYFSETQRNKGNFPGRFSGRQFSNSRSEMNVSTLELGDSALYLCASSSTGELFFGEGSRLTVL.

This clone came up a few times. The CDR3 sequence: CATSRPDRSYGYTF. CDR3 DNA: TGTGCCACCAGCAGACCGGACAGGAGCTATGGCTACACCTTC. The chain links TRBV15 to TRBJ1-2, with 7 bases lining up with TRBD1. Per germline, CDR1 LNHNV and CDR2 YYDKDF (reference sequence). After removal of 2 bases from V and 4 bases from J, the junction contained 4 bases not matched to a gene. The CDR3 sequence is 14 residues long. Using reference TRBV15 and TRBJ1-2 for the parts outside the CDR3, the full variable domain is DAMVIQNPRYQVTQFGKPVTLSCSQTLNHNVMYWYQQKSSQAPKLLFHYYDKDFNNEADTPDNFQSRRPNTSFCFLDIRSPGLGDTAMYLCATSRPDRSYGYTFGSGTRLTVV.

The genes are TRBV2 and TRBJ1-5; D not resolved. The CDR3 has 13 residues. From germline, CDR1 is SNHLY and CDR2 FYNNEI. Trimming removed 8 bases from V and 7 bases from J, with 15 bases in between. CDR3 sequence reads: CASGVRGRQPQHF. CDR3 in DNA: TGTGCCAGCGGGGTCCGGGGAAGACAGCCCCAGCATTTT.

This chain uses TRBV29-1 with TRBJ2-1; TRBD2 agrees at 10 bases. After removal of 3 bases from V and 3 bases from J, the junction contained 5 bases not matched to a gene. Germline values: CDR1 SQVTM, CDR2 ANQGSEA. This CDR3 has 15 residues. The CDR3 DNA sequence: TGCAGCGTTGACGGCCCTAGCGGGGGCTACAATGAGCAGTTCTTC. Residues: CSVDGPSGGYNEQFF.

Written as DNA, the CDR3 is TGTGCCAGCAGCGTCGGACGGGGATGGGAGACCCAGTACTTC. Translation: CASSVGRGWETQYF. This sequence joins TRBV11-1 and TRBJ2-5; a weak D match, TRBD2 (5 bases). In germline, CDR1 is SGHAT, CDR2 FQDESV (reference sequence). Trimming took off 5 bases at V and 5 bases at J, with 15 bases between the two ends. This CDR3 spans 14 amino acids.